This paragraph reports one T cell receptor beta chain. Its target is not known. The data are from a study of cytomegalovirus exposure and HLA in healthy donors. Study-level information: As released early, the data held 85 million to 95 million unique TCRs from HLA-typed donors. Overall study results and limits: Previously analyzed data showed that most TCR beta V segments were productive at a frequency of about 87% or about 30%.

Germline CDR1 reads KGHSY; CDR2 reads FQNENV. CDR3 length: 14 amino acids. Trimming took 3 bases from V and 2 from J; bases not matched to a gene: 2. The PCR was carried out with 60 Vbeta primers and 13 Jbeta primers. In the authors' workflow: Approximately 11 million of about 80 million unique TCR beta chains were shared, per a later count. The data were produced by immunoSEQ multiplex PCR, yet TCRdb's version contains in-frame clones alone and is incomplete. Clone size and V and J calls were adopted from that table, with D and trimming inferred from the DNA. The sample lists a few hundred thousand clones, around 83% occurring once.

This TCR came from a girl aged 10 to 17 in good health and CMV-seronegative. The genes are TRBV16 and TRBJ2-7; 9 bases agree with TRBD2. The specimen sequenced was PBMCs. Here the CDR3 reads CASSQTSGAYEQYF. In DNA form, the CDR3 reads TGTGCCAGCAGCCAGACTAGCGGAGCCTACGAGCAGTACTTC. The complete variable domain, with remaining parts taken from reference TRBV16 and TRBJ2-7, reads GEEVAQTPKHLVRGEGQKAKLYCAPIKGHSYVFWYQQVLKNEFKFLISFQNENVFDETGMPKERFSAKCLPNSPCSLEIQATKLEDSAVYFCASSQTSGAYEQYFGPGTRLTVT.